This is a list of T cell receptor beta chains from one sample in a study of Tregs in tolerant kidney transplant recipients. The assay was immunoSEQ multiplex PCR, and TCRdb's table has in-frame clones only and misses some. In the table there are tens of thousands of clones, 98% of which are singletons. Sequenced material: CD4+ T cells from blood, taken before the transplant. All receptors derive from a human donor who received a combined kidney and bone marrow transplant. The CDR3 runs from the conserved cysteine through the conserved F or W. The order of the fields is clone size, J gene, D gene, V gene, CDR3 DNA, CDR3 protein. A D gene is named only where the DNA matches it firmly. Size values are once, few and many counts, or a class for expanded clones, and some rows have none.

>-|TRBJ2-3|TRBD1|TRBV11-2
TGTGCCAGCAGCTTAACCTACAGGGGGAACACAGATACGCAGTATTTT
CASSLTYRGNTDTQYF
>-|TRBJ2-3|-|TRBV2
TGTGCCAGCACATTGTTCACAGATACGCAGTATTTT
CASTLFTDTQYF
>-|TRBJ2-1|-|TRBV7-3
TGTGCCAGCAGCTTAAAGGGGGATTCAAACAATGAGCAGTTCTTC
CASSLKGDSNNEQFF
>-|TRBJ1-1|-|TRBV28
TGTGCCAGCAGTGCTCCGGGACTAAAGAAAAGAGACACTGAAGCTTTCTTT
CASSAPGLKKRDTEAFF
>-|TRBJ2-5|TRBD2|TRBV5-6
TGTGCCAGCAGCCACTGGCGGGGGTTGGGAGAGACCCAGTACTTC
CASSHWRGLGETQYF
>-|TRBJ1-2|-|TRBV19
TGTGCCAGTAGTATCAACAGGGCGAACTATGGCTACACCTTC
CASSINRANYGYTF
>-|TRBJ2-2|TRBD2|TRBV5-1
TGCGCCAGCAGCTTGGAGGGAGGGCCGGGGAACACCGGGGAGCTGTTTTTT
CASSLEGGPGNTGELFF
>-|TRBJ1-1|-|TRBV7-8
TGTGCCAGCAGCCAAGGGGGTTCTGAAGCTTTCTTT
CASSQGGSEAFF
>-|TRBJ1-2|-|TRBV5-6
TGTGCCAGCAGCTTGGTTCCCAAGGACTTTGGGAGTTCTCGTGGCTACACCTTC
CASSLVPKDFGSSRGYTF
>-|TRBJ2-1|TRBD2|TRBV4-2
TGTGCCAGCAGCCAGCTAGCGGGCCGCTCCTACAATGAGCAGTTCTTC
CASSQLAGRSYNEQFF
>-|TRBJ1-5|-|TRBV18
TGTGCCAGCTCACCCACGGGGGGGCCCAATCAGCCCCAGCATTTT
CASSPTGGPNQPQHF
>-|TRBJ2-7|TRBD2|TRBV2
TGTGCCAGCAGGCCCTCTAGCGGGGGTTACCACGAGCAGTACTTC
CASRPSSGGYHEQYF
>once|TRBJ2-2|-|TRBV7-6
TGTGCCAGCAGCTTTCAGATTAACACCGGGGAGCTGTTTTTT
CASSFQINTGELFF
>once|TRBJ2-7|-|TRBV7-6
TGTGCCAGCAGCTTAGGTCGGGTTTCCTACGAGCAGTACTTC
CASSLGRVSYEQYF